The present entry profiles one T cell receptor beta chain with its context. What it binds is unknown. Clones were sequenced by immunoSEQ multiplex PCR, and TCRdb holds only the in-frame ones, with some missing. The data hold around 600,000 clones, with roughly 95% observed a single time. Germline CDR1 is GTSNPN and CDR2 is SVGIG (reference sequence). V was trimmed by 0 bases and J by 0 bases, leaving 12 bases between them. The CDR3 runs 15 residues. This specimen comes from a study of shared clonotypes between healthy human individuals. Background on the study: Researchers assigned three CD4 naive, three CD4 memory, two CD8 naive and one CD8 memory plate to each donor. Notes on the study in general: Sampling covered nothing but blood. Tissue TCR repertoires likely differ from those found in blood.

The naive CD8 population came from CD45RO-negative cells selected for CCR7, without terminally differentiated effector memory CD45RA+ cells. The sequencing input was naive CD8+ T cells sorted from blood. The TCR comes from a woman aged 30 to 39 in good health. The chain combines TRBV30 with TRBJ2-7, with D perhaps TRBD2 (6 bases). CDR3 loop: CAWSVWDSSSYEQYF. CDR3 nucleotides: TGTGCCTGGAGTGTATGGGACTCCTCCTCCTACGAGCAGTACTTC.